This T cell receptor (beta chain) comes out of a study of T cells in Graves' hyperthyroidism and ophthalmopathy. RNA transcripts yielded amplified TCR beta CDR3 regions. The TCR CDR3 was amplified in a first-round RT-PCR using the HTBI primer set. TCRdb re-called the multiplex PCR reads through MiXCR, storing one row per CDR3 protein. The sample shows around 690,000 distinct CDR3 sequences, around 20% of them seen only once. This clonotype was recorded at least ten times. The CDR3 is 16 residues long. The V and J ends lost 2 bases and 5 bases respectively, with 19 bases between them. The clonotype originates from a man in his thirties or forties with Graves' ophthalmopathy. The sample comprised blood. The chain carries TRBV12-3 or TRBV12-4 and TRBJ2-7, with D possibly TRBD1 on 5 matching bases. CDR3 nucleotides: TGTGCCAGCAGTTTAAGGGGTGGCAGGTTACCCCACGAGCAGTACTTC. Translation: CASSLRGGRLPHEQYF.